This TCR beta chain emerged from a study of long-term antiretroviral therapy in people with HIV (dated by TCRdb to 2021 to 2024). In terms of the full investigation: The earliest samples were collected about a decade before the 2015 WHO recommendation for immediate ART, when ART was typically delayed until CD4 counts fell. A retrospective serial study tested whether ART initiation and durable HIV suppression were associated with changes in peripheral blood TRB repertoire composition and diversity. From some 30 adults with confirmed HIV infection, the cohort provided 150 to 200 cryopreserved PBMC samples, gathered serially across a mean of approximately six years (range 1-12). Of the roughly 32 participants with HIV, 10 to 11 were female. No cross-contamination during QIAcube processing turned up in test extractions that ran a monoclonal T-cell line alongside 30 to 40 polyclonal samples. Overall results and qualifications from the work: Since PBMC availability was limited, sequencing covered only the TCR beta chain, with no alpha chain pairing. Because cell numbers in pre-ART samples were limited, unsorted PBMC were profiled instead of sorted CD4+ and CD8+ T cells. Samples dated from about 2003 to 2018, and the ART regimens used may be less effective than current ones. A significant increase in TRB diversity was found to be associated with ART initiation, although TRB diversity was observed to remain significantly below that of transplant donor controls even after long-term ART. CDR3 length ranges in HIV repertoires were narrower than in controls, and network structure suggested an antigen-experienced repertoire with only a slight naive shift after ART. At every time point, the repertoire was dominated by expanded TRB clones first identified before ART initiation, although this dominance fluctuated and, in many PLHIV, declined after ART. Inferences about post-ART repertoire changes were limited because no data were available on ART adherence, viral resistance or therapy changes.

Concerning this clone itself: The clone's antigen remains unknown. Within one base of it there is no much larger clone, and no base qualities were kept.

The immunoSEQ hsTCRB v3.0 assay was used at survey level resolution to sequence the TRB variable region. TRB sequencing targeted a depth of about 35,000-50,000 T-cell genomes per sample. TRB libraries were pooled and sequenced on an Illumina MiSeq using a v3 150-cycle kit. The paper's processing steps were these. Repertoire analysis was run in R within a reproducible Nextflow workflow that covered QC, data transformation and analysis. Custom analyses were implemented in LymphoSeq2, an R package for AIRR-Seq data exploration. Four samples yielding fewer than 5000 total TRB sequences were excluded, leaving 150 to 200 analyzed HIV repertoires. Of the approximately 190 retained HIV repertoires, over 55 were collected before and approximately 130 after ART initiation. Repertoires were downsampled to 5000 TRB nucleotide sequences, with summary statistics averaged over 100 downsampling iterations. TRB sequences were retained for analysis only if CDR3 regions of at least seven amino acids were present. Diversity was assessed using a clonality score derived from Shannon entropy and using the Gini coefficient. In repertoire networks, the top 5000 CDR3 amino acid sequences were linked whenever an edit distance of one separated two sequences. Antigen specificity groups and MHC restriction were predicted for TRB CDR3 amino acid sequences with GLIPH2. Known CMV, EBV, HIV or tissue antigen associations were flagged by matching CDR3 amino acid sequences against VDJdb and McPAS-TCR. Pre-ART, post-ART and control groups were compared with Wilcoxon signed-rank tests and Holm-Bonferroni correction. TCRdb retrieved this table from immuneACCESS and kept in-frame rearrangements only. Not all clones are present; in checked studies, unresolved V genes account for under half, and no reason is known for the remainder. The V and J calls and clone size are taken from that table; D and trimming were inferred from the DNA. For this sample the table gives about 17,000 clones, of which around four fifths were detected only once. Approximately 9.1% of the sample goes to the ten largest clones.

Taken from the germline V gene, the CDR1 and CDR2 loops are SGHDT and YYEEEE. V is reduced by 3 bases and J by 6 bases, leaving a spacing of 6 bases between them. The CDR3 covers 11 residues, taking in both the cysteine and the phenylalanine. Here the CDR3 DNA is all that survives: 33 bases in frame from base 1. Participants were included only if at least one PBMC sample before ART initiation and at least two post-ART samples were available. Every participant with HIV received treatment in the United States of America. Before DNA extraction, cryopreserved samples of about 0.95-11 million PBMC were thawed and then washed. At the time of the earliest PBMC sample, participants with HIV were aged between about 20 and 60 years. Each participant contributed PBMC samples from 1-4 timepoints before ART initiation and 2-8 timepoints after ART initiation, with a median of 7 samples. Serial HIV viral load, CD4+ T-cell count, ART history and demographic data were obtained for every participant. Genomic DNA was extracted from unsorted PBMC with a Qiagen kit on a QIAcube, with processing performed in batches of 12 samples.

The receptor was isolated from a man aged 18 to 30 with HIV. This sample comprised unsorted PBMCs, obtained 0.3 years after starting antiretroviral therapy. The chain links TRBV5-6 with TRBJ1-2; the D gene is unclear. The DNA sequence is TGTGCCAGCAGCTCCGAAGATGGCTACACCTTC. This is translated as CASSSEDGYTF.